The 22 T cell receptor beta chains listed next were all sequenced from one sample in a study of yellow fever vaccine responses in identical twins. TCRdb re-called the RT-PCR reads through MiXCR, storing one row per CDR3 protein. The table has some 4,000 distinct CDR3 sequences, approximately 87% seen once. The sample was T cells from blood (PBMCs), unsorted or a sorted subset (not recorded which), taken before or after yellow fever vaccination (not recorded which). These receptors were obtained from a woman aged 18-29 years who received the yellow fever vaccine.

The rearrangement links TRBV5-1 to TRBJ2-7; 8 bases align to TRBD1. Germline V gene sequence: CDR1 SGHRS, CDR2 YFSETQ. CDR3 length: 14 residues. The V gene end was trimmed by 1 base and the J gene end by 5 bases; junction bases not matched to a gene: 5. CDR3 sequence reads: CASSLTTGANEQYF. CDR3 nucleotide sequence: TGCGCCAGCAGCTTGACGACAGGGGCCAACGAGCAGTACTTC.

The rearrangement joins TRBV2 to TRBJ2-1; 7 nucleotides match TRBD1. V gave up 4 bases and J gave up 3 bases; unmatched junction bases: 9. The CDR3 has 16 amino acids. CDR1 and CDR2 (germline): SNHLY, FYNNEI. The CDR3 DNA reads TGTGCCAGCAGTGTATCAGGGACAGCGCTCTACAATGAGCAGTTCTTC. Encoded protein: CASSVSGTALYNEQFF.

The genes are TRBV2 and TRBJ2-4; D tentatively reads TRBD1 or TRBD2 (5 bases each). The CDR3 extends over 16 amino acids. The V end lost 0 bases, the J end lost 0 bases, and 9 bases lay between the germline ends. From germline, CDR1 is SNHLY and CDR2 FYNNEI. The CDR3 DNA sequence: TGTGCCAGCAGTGAAGCGGGGACCATAGCCAAAAACATTCAGTACTTC. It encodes CASSEAGTIAKNIQYF. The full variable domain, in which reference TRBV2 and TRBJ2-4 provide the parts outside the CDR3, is EPEVTQTPSHQVTQMGQEVILRCVPISNHLYFYWYRQILGQKVEFLVSFYNNEISEKSEIFDDQFSVERPDGSNFTLKIRSTKLEDSAMYFCASSEAGTIAKNIQYFGAGTRLSVL.

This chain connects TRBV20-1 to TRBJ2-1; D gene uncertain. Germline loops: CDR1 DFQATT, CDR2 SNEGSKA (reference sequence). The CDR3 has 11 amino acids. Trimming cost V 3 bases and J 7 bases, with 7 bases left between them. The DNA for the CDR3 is TGCAGTGCTAGTCTGGGTAATGAGCAGTTCTTC. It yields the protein CSASLGNEQFF.

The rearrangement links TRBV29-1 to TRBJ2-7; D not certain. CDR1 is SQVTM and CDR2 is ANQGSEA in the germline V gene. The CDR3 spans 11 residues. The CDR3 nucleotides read TGCAGTGTACACGCCGGGTACGAGCAGTACTTC. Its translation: CSVHAGYEQYF.

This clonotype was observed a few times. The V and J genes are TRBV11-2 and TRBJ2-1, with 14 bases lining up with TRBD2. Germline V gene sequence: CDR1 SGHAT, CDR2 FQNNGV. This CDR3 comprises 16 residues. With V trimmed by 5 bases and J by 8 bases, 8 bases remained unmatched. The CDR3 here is CASSTGLAGGIDEQFF. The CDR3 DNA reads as TGTGCCAGCAGCACCGGACTAGCGGGGGGTATCGATGAGCAGTTCTTC.

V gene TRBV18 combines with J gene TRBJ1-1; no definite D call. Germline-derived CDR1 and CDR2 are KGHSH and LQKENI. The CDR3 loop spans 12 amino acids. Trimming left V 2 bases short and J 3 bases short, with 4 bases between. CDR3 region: CASSPSDTEAFF. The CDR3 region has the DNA TGTGCCAGCTCACCATCCGACACTGAAGCTTTCTTT.

CDR3 protein: CASRGPYNEQFF. The CDR3 DNA reads TGTGCCAGCAGGGGACCCTACAATGAGCAGTTCTTC. The chain combines TRBV13 with TRBJ2-1; D may correspond to TRBD1 or TRBD2 (5 bases each). The CDR3 spans 12 residues. Germline assignment: CDR1 PRHDT and CDR2 FYEKMQ (reference sequence). V lost 6 bases and J lost 2, with 5 bases in between.

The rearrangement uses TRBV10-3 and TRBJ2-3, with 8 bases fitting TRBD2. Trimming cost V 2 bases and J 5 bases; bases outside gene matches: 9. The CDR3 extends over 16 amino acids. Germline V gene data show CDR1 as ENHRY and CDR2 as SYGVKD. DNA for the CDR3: TGTGCCATCAGTGAGGACTCGGGAGGGCCAGGAGATACGCAGTATTTT. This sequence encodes CAISEDSGGPGDTQYF.

In DNA form, the CDR3 reads TGCAGCGTACGGACTACCTACGAGCAGTACTTC. Encoded protein: CSVRTTYEQYF. J is TRBJ2-7 and V is TRBV29-1; tentatively, D is TRBD2 (6 bases). The CDR3 contains 11 residues. Germline CDR1 SQVTM, CDR2 ANQGSEA. V lost 6 bases to trimming and J lost 2 bases, with 8 bases between them.

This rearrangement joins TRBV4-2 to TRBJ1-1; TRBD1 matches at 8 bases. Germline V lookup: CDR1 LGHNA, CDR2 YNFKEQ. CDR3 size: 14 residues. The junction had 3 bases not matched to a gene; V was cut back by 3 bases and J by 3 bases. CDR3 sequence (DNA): TGTGCCAGCAGCCACTTGGACAGGGACACTGAAGCTTTCTTT. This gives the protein CASSHLDRDTEAFF.

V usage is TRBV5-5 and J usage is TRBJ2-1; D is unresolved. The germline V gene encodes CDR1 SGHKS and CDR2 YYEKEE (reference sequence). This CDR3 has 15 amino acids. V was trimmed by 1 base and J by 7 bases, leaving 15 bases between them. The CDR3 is CASSLNSLPLNEQFF. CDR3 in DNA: TGTGCCAGCAGCTTGAACTCCCTGCCTTTGAATGAGCAGTTCTTC.

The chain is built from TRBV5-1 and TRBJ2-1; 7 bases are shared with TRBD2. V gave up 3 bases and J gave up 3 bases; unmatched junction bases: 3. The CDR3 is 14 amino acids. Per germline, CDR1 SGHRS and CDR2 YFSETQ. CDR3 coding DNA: TGCGCCAGCAGCTACGGACTAGACTACAATGAGCAGTTCTTC. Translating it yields CASSYGLDYNEQFF. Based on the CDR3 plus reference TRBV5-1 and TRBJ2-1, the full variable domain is KAGVTQTPRYLIKTRGQQVTLSCSPISGHRSVSWYQQTPGQGLQFLFEYFSETQRNKGNFPGRFSGRQFSNSRSEMNVSTLELGDSALYLCASSYGLDYNEQFFGPGTRLTVL.

CDR3 nucleotides: TGCGCCAGCAGCCTCCGGACAGGTGGGGGAAACATTCAGTACTTC. Translating gives CASSLRTGGGNIQYF. The chain has TRBV5-1 and TRBJ2-4; 7 bases match TRBD1. V trimming: 4 bases; J trimming: 6 bases; junction bases outside the gene matches: 10. Germline V gives CDR1 SGHRS, CDR2 YFSETQ. The CDR3 runs 15 residues.

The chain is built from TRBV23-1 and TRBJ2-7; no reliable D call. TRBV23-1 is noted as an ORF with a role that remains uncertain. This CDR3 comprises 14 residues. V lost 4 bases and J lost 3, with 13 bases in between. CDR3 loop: CASSPQDRVYEQYF. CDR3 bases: TGCGCCAGCAGTCCCCAAGACCGAGTCTACGAGCAGTACTTC.

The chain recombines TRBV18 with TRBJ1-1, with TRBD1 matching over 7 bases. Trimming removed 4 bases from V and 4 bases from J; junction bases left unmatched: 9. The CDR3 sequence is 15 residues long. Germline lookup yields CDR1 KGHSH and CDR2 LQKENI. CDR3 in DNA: TGTGCCAGCTCACAACTGACAGGGAGCGGCACTGAAGCTTTCTTT. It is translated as CASSQLTGSGTEAFF. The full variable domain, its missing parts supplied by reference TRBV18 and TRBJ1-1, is NAGVMQNPRHLVRRRGQEARLRCSPMKGHSHVYWYRQLPEEGLKFMVYLQKENIIDESGMPKERFSAEFPKEGPSILRIQQVVRGDSAAYFCASSQLTGSGTEAFFGQGTRLTVV.

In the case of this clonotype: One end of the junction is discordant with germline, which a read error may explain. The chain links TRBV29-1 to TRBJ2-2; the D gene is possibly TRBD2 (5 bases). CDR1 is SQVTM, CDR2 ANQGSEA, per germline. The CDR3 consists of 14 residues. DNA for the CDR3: TGCAGCGTTGAAAATAGGGTGGGCACCGGGGAGCTTTTTTTT. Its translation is CSVENRVGTGELFF.

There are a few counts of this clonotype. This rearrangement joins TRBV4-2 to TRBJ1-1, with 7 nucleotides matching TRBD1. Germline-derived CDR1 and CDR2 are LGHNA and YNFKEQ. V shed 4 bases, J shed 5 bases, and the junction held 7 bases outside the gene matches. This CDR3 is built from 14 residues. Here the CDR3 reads CASSRTTGETEAFF. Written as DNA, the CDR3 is TGTGCCAGCAGCCGAACTACAGGGGAAACTGAAGCTTTCTTT.

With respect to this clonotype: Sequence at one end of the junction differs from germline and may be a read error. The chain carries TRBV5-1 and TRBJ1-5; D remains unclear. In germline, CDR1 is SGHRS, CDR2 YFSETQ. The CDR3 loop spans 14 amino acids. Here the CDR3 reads CASSLAPLNQAQHF. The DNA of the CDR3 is TGCGCCAGCAGCTTGGCGCCGTTAAATCAGGCCCAGCATTTT.

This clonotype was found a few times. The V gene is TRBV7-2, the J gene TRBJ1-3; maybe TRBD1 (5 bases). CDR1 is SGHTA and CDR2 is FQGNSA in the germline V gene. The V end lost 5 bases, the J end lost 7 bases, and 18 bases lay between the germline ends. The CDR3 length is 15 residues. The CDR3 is CASSPGGRVINTIYF. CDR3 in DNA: TGTGCCAGCAGCCCCGGAGGCAGGGTTATCAACACCATATATTTT.

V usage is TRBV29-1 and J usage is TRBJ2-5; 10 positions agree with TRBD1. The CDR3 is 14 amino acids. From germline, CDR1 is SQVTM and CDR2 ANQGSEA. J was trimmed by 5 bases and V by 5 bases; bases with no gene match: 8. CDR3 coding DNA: TGCAGCGTTACACCGGGACAGGGGTGGGAGACCCAGTACTTC. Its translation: CSVTPGQGWETQYF.

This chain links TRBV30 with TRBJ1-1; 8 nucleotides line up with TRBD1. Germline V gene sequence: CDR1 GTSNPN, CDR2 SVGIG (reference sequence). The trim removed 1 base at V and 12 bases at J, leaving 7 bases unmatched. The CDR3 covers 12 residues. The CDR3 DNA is TGTGCCTGGAGTGCAGACAGGGGACATACTTTCTTT. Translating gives CAWSADRGHTFF.